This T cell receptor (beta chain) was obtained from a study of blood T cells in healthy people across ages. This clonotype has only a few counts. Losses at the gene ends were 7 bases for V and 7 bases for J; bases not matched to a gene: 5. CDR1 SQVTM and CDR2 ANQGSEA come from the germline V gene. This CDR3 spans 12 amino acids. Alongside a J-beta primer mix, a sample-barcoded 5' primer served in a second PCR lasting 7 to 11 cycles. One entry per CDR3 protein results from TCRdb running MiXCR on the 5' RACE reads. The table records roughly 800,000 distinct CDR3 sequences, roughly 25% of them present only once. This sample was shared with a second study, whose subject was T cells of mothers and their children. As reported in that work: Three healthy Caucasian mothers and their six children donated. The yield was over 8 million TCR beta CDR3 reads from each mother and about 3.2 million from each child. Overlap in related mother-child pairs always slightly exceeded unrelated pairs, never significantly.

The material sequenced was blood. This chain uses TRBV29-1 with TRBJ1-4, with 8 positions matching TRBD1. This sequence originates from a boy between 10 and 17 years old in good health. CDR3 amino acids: CSAQGAGEKLFF. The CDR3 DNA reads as TGCAGCGCCCAGGGGGCGGGTGAAAAACTGTTTTTT.